This T cell receptor (beta chain) was recorded in a study of memory CD4+ T cells and cytomegalovirus serostatus. Trimming shortened V by 4 bases and J by 6 bases, and 16 bases separated the two germline ends. The CDR3 extends over 14 amino acids. CDR1 is SGHRS, CDR2 YFSETQ, per germline. Single viable CD3+CD4+CD8-CD45RO+ cells were sorted as the memory CD4+ T cells. Clones were sequenced by immunoSEQ multiplex PCR, and TCRdb holds only the in-frame ones, with some missing. The sample consists of 40,000 or so clones, 79% of them appearing once. In this sample, this clone turned up a few times. The clonotype was recovered from an adult in good health and CMV-seronegative. Sequences were obtained from memory CD4+ T cells from blood. This rearrangement joins TRBV5-1 to TRBJ1-2, with unresolved D. The CDR3 nucleotides are TGCGCCAGCAGCCCGGTGGGTGGGAGGAATGGCTACACCTTC. Protein sequence: CASSPVGGRNGYTF.